The 16 T cell receptor beta chains in this list originate from one sample, sequenced in a study of blood T cell repertoires in COVID-19. Measured with immunoSEQ multiplex PCR; TCRdb has only the in-frame clones, and not every one. The profile shows fewer than 350,000 clones, approximately 89% of them singletons. Source material: peripheral blood. These receptors were collected from a woman aged 55 to 70 with COVID-19, enrolled during active disease.

This chain links TRBV28 with TRBJ1-1; tentative D call: TRBD1 (5 bases). The CDR3 runs 15 residues. Germline V gene sequence: CDR1 MDHEN, CDR2 SYDVKM. Trimming removed 6 bases at V and 4 bases at J, with 18 bases between. CDR3 nucleotides: TGTGCCAGCAGCTGGGGGGAGGTATGGGGCACTGAAGCTTTCTTT. As protein: CASSWGEVWGTEAFF.

The rearrangement uses TRBV5-1 and TRBJ2-3, with D tentatively TRBD1 (6 bases). The germline V and J ends were trimmed by 3 bases and 1 base, with 6 bases remaining between them. The CDR3 sequence is 13 residues long. Germline values: CDR1 SGHRS, CDR2 YFSETQ. CDR3 nucleotide sequence: TGCGCCAGCAGCTGGACAGGCACAGATACGCAGTATTTT. Translated: CASSWTGTDTQYF.

The rearrangement joins TRBV25-1 to TRBJ1-6; D remains unclear. V lost 0 bases to trimming and J lost 13 bases, with 13 bases between them. The CDR3 is made up of 14 amino acids. Per germline, CDR1 MGHDK and CDR2 SYGVNS. CDR3 in amino acids: CASSEYFPGGPLHF. DNA for the CDR3: TGTGCCAGCAGTGAATATTTTCCGGGTGGGCCCCTCCACTTT. Complete variable domain (other parts from reference TRBV25-1 and TRBJ1-6): EADIYQTPRYLVIGTGKKITLECSQTMGHDKMYWYQQDPGMELHLIHYSYGVNSTEKGDLSSESTVSRIRTEHFPLTLESARPSHTSQYLCASSEYFPGGPLHFGNGTRLTVT.

Here the CDR3 reads CASKTNFANTGELFF. The DNA for the CDR3 is TGTGCCAGCAAAACCAACTTCGCGAACACCGGGGAGCTGTTTTTT. The chain joins TRBV6-5 to TRBJ2-2; no clear D gene. The CDR3 is 15 residues long. Trimming left V 7 bases short and J 0 bases short, with 12 bases between. Germline-derived CDR1 and CDR2 are MNHEY and SVGAGI.

The rearrangement joins TRBV6-5 to TRBJ1-5; 7 nucleotides match TRBD1. The CDR3 loop spans 15 amino acids. Germline V lookup: CDR1 MNHEY, CDR2 SVGAGI. V shed 6 bases and J 6 bases; nucleotides not matched to a gene: 11. Written as DNA, the CDR3 is TGTGCCAGCAGCCCCTCGGGGACAGCCGCTCAGCCCCAGCATTTT. Its protein is CASSPSGTAAQPQHF.

This chain connects TRBV28 to TRBJ2-5; TRBD2 matches at 13 bases. This CDR3 spans 16 amino acids. J was trimmed by 2 bases and V by 5 bases; bases with no gene match: 5. Germline lookup yields CDR1 MDHEN and CDR2 SYDVKM. In DNA form, the CDR3 reads TGTGCCAGCAGTCGGACTAGCGGGGGACGTCAAGAGACCCAGTACTTC. Translating it yields CASSRTSGGRQETQYF.

The V gene is TRBV29-1, the J gene TRBJ1-5, with no clear D. V lost 3 bases, J lost 0 bases, and 6 bases lay in between. Germline V CDR1 and CDR2: SQVTM, ANQGSEA. The CDR3 loop spans 13 amino acids. CDR3 bases: TGCAGCGTTGATAATTCTAGCAATCAGCCCCAGCATTTT. Its protein product is CSVDNSSNQPQHF.

CDR3 sequence reads: CASSEDRAVDTEAFF. In nucleotides, the CDR3 is TGTGCCAGCAGTGAAGACAGGGCGGTGGACACTGAAGCTTTCTTT. The chain couples TRBV2 to TRBJ1-1; D perhaps matches TRBD1 (6 bases). Germline assignment: CDR1 SNHLY and CDR2 FYNNEI. CDR3 length: 15 residues. The V end lost 1 base, the J end lost 3 bases, and 12 bases lay between the germline ends.

This chain links TRBV6-2 or TRBV6-3 with TRBJ1-2, with TRBD1 matching 9 bases. The CDR3 has 13 residues. The trim removed 6 bases at V and 7 bases at J, leaving 6 bases unmatched. Per germline, CDR1 MNHEY and CDR2 SVGEGT. The CDR3 spells CASSMGQGSGYTF. The CDR3 DNA follows: TGTGCCAGCAGCATGGGACAGGGAAGTGGCTACACCTTC.

The chain employs TRBV29-1 and TRBJ1-2, with 8 positions matching TRBD1. The CDR3 runs to 15 residues. With 1 base clipped from V and 3 bases from J, the junction kept 7 bases outside the gene matches. Germline CDR1 SQVTM, CDR2 ANQGSEA. CDR3 sequence: CSVEAGQGFDYGYTF. As DNA, the CDR3 is TGCAGCGTTGAAGCTGGACAGGGTTTTGACTATGGCTACACCTTC.

The chain is built from TRBV6-1 and TRBJ1-4; D possibly corresponds to TRBD1 (5 bases). The CDR3 contains 15 residues. Trimming took 3 bases from V and 4 from J, leaving 12 bases between them. CDR1 is MNHNS, CDR2 SASEGT, per germline. The CDR3 region has the DNA TGTGCCAGCAGTGATTTGGGGCCTTATAATGAAAAACTGTTTTTT. It codes for CASSDLGPYNEKLFF.

The chain links TRBV7-9 to TRBJ1-5; D possibly corresponds to TRBD1 (6 bases). The germline V gene encodes CDR1 SEHNR and CDR2 FQNEAQ (reference sequence). V was clipped by 5 bases and J by 3 bases, with 14 bases between them. The CDR3 is made up of 15 amino acids. The CDR3 region is CASSRGDIFNQPQHF. In DNA, the CDR3 is TGTGCCAGCAGCAGAGGGGACATCTTCAATCAGCCCCAGCATTTT.

The chain recombines TRBV6-6 with TRBJ1-5; no clear D gene. Germline V CDR1 and CDR2: MNHNY, SVGAGI (reference sequence). The CDR3 is made up of 13 amino acids. V lost 2 bases and J 4 bases, leaving 6 bases between the germline ends. For the CDR3, the DNA is TGTGCCAGCAGTTACCCGGGGAATCAGCCCCAGCATTTT. The encoded protein is CASSYPGNQPQHF.

The rearrangement links TRBV20-1 to TRBJ1-5; D perhaps matches TRBD1 (6 bases). Trimming pared 3 bases from V and 7 bases from J, leaving 16 bases between. CDR3 length: 14 amino acids. Germline V lookup: CDR1 DFQATT, CDR2 SNEGSKA (reference sequence). The DNA of the CDR3 is TGCAGTGCTAGTGCTCCACAGGGAAACCAGCCCCAGCATTTT. Its translation: CSASAPQGNQPQHF.

This chain connects TRBV5-1 to TRBJ2-3; 8 nucleotides align to TRBD2. The CDR3 sequence is 16 residues long. Germline CDR1 and CDR2: SGHRS and YFSETQ. V was clipped by 0 bases and J by 1 base; unmatched bases: 4. In nucleotides, the CDR3 is TGCGCCAGCAGCTTGGGAGCGGGGGACCGCACAGATACGCAGTATTTT. Translated: CASSLGAGDRTDTQYF. Full variable domain (missing parts from reference TRBV5-1 and TRBJ2-3): KAGVTQTPRYLIKTRGQQVTLSCSPISGHRSVSWYQQTPGQGLQFLFEYFSETQRNKGNFPGRFSGRQFSNSRSEMNVSTLELGDSALYLCASSLGAGDRTDTQYFGPGTRLTVL.

CDR3 in DNA: TGTGCCAGCAGCTTAGAAAGGACAGGGAGAACTAGCAATCAGCCCCAGCATTTT. It specifies CASSLERTGRTSNQPQHF. The J gene is TRBJ1-5, the V gene TRBV7-8, with 8 bases lining up with TRBD1. Germline CDR1 and CDR2: SGHVS and FQNEAQ. Trimming took 1 base from V and 0 from J; bases not matched to a gene: 8. The length of the CDR3 is 18 residues.